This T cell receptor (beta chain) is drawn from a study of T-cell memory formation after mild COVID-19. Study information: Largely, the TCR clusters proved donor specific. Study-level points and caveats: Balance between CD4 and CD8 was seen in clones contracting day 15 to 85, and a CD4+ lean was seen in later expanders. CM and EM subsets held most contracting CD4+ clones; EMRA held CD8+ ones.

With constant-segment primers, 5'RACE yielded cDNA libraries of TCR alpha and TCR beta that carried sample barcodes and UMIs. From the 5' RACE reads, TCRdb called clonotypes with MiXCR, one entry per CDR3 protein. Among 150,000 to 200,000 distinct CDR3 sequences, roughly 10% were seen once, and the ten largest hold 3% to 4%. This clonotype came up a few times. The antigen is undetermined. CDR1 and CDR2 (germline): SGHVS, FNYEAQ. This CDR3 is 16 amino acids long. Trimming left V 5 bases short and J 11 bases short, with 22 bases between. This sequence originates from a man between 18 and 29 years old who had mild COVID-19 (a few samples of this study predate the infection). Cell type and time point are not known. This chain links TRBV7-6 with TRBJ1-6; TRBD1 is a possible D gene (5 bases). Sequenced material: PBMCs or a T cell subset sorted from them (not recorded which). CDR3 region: CASSPGVAAGRTPLHF. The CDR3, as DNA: TGTGCCAGCAGCCCGGGCGTAGCGGCAGGGCGGACACCCCTCCACTTT.